This entry describes one T cell receptor (beta chain). Its antigen remains unidentified. The data were obtained in a study of T cells in Graves' hyperthyroidism and ophthalmopathy. A patient was excluded if there was uncontrolled infection, other autoimmune disease, pregnancy or lactation. The study, taken as a whole, reports: Ophthalmopathy was distinguished from stable hyperthyroidism by 13 V-J signatures.

The germline gives CDR1 SNHLY, CDR2 FYNNEI. Losses at the gene ends were 6 bases for V and 4 bases for J; bases not matched to a gene: 5. The CDR3 is 15 residues long. Amplified TCR beta CDR3 regions derived from RNA transcripts. When the TCR CDR3 underwent first-round RT-PCR, the HTBI primer set was used. A single record per CDR3 protein comes from TCRdb applying MiXCR to the multiplex PCR reads. The sample lists more than 350,000 distinct CDR3 sequences, roughly 15% occurring once. The J gene is TRBJ2-1, the V gene TRBV2; 11 bases align to TRBD2. This clonotype originated in a woman aged 55-70 years with Graves' ophthalmopathy. Specimen: blood. Here the CDR3 DNA reads TGTGCCAGCAGGACTGGACTAGCGGGTTACAATGAGCAGTTCTTC. The encoded protein is CASRTGLAGYNEQFF.